This T cell receptor beta chain originates from a study of CD8 T cells in Susac syndrome. Random-hexamer reverse transcription was applied to roughly 0.45 to 1 ug RNA. The immunoSEQ assay covered 54 Vbeta and 13 Jbeta segments for CDR3. TCRdb itself ran the immunoSEQ multiplex PCR reads through MiXCR, one entry per CDR3 protein. The sample consists of around 140,000 distinct CDR3 sequences, 95% of them appearing once. There are 17 residues in the CDR3. V shed 5 bases and J 5 bases; nucleotides not matched to a gene: 15. This receptor was taken from a human donor with multiple sclerosis. The V gene is TRBV12-3 or TRBV12-4, the J gene TRBJ1-2, with 9 positions matching TRBD1. The sequencing input was CD4+ T cells from PBMCs. The CDR3 sequence is CASSPGQGMGISYGYTF. The CDR3 DNA sequence: TGTGCCAGCAGTCCGGGACAGGGTATGGGGATCTCATATGGCTACACCTTC.